One T cell receptor (beta chain) is described in this entry. Its antigen is not identified. This record belongs to a study of ipilimumab plus nivolumab after autologous stem cell transplantation. Points from the study as a whole: TCR repertoire, Treg phenotype and gut microbiota reportedly support more study of this approach.

TCRdb's table, derived via immunoSEQ multiplex PCR, lists solely in-frame clones and lacks some. The table records over 80,000 clones, 83% of them present only once. Through week 26, nivolumab 3 mg/kg IV was given weeks 1, 4, 7, 10, then biweekly. The origin of this receptor is a male donor with diffuse large B-cell lymphoma. This specimen was PBMCs, taken in a trial of ipilimumab plus nivolumab as post-transplant consolidation.

CDR3 DNA: TGTGCCAGCAGCTCCGAGGGGGGACTCACAGATACGCAGTATTTT. Translating it yields CASSSEGGLTDTQYF. V is TRBV5-4 and J is TRBJ2-3; perhaps D is TRBD1 or TRBD2 (6 bases each). From germline, CDR1 is SGHNT and CDR2 YYREEE (reference sequence). The CDR3 has 15 amino acids. V was pared by 3 bases and J by 2 bases, with 13 bases between.